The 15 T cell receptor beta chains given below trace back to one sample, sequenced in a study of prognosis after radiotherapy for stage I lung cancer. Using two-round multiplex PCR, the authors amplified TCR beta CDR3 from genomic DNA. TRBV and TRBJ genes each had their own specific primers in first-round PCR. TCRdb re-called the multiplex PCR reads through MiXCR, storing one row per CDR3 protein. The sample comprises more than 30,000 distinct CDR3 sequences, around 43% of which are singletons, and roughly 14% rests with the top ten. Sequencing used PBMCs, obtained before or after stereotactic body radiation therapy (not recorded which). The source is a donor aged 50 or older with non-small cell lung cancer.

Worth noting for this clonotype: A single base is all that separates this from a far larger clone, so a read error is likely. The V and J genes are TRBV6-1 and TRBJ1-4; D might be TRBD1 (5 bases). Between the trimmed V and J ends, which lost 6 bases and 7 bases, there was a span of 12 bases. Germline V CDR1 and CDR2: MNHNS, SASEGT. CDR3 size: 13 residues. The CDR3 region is CASRDSIGEKLFF. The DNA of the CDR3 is TGTGCCAGCAGAGACAGCATTGGTGAAAAACTGTTTTTT.

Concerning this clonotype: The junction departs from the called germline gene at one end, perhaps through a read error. CDR3 nucleotide sequence: TGTGCCAGCAGCTTGGGATGGACTCTTGAACACTCTGGAAACACCATATATTTT. Encoded protein: CASSLGWTLEHSGNTIYF. This chain links TRBV5-1 with TRBJ1-3; D not resolved. This CDR3 is 18 amino acids long. From germline, CDR1 is SGHRS and CDR2 YFSETQ.

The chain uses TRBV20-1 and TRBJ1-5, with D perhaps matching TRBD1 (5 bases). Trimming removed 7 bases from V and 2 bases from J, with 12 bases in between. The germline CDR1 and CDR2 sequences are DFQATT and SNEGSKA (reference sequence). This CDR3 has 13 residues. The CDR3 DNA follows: TGCAGTGTAAAACAGGTGGGCAATCAGCCCCAGCATTTT. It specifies CSVKQVGNQPQHF.

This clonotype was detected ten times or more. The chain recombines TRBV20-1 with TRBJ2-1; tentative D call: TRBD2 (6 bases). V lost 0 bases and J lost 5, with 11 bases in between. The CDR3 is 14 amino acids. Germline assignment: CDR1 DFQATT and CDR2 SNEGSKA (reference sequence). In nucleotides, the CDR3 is TGCAGTGCTAGAGAGCCGGGACTTCACAATGAGCAGTTCTTC. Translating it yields CSAREPGLHNEQFF.

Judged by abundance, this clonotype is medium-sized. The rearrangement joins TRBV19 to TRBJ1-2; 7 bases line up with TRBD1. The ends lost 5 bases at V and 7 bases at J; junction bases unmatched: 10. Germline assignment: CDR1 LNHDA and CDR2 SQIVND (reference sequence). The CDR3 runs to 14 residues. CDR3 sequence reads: CASSVGTEVFGYTF. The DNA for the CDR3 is TGTGCCAGTAGTGTCGGGACAGAGGTTTTTGGCTACACCTTC.

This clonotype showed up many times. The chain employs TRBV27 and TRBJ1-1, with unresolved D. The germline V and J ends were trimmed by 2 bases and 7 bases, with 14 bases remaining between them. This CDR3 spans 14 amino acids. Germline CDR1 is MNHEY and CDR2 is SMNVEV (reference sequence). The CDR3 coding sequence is TGTGCCAGCAGTTTAAGGTTCGGAACATTTGAAGCTTTCTTT. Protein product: CASSLRFGTFEAFF.

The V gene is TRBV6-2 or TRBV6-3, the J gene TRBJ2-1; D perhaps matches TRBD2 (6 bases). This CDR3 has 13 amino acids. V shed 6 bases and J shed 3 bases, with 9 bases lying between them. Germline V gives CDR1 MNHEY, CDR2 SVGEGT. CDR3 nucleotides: TGTGCCAGCAGGGGGACTTACTACAATGAGCAGTTCTTC. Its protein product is CASRGTYYNEQFF.

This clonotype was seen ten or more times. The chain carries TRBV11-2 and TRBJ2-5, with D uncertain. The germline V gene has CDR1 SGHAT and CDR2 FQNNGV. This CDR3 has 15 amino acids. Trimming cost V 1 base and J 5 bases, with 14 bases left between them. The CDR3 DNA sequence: TGTGCCAGCAGCTTAGTGGCTCCTGGGCGGGAGACCCAGTACTTC. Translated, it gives CASSLVAPGRETQYF.

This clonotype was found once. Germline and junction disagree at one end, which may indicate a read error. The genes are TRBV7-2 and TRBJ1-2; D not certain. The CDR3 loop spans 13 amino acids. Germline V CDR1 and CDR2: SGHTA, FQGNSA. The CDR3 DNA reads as TGTGCCAGCAGCTTAATAACCAGCTATGGATACAACTTC. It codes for CASSLITSYGYNF.

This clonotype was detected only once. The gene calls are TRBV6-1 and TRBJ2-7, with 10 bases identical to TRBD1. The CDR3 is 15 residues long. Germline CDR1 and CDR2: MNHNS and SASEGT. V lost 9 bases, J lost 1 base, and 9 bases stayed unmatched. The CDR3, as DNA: TGTGCCAGTAGGATGGGACAGGGGATATCCTACGAGCAGTACTTC. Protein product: CASRMGQGISYEQYF.

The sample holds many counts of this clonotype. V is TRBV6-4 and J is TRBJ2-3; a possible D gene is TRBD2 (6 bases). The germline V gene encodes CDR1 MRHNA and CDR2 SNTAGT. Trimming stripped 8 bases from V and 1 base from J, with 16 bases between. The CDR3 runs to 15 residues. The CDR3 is CASSEVGGGTDTQYF. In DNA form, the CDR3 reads TGTGCCAGCTCCGAGGTGGGGGGAGGCACAGATACGCAGTATTTT.

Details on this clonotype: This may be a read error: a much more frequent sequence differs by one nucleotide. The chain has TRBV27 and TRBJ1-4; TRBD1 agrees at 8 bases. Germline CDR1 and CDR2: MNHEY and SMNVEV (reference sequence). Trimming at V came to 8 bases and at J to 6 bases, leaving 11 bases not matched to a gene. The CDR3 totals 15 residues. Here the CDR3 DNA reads TGTGCCAGCGGCGGAGGGGTGACAGGGGATGAAAAACTGTTTTTT. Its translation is CASGGGVTGDEKLFF.

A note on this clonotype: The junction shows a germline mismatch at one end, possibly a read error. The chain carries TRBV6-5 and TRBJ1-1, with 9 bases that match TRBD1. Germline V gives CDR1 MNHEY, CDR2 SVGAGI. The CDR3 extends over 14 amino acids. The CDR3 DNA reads TGTGCCAGAAGTTACTCGACAGGGGGGACTGAAGCTTCCTTT. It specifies CARSYSTGGTEASF.

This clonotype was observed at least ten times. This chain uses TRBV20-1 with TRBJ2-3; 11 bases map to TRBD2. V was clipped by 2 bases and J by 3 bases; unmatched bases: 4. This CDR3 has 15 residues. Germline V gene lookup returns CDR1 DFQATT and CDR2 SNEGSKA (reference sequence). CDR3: CSARSLAGGTDTQYF. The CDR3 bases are TGCAGTGCTAGAAGTCTAGCGGGGGGTACAGATACGCAGTATTTT.

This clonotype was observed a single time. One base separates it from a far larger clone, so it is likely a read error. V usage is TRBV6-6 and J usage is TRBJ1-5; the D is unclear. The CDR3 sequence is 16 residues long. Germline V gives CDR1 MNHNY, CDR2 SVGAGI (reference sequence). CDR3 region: CASSYSPLRGNQTQHF. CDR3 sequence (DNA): TGTGCCAGCAGTTACTCCCCTCTCAGAGGCAATCAGACCCAGCATTTT.